Following are 10 T cell receptor beta chains from one sample sequenced in a study of T cells in Graves' hyperthyroidism and ophthalmopathy. Amplification yielded TCR beta CDR3 regions, with RNA transcripts as the source. Researchers ran a first-round RT-PCR on the TCR CDR3 using the HTBI primer set. In TCRdb, the multiplex PCR reads were re-called with MiXCR into one record per CDR3 protein. Found here are 750,000 to 950,000 distinct CDR3 sequences, 35% to 45% of them singletons; the top ten hold 7.5% to 9.5%. Source material: blood. Source of these receptors: a man between 18 and 35 years old with Graves' hyperthyroidism.

This clonotype was counted at least ten times. The chain combines TRBV20-1 with TRBJ2-6, with no clear D. V shed 3 bases and J shed 3 bases, with 6 bases lying between them. The V gene's germline CDR1 is DFQATT and CDR2 SNEGSKA (reference sequence). CDR3 length: 13 residues. The CDR3: CSASGLGANVLTF. The CDR3 nucleotides read TGCAGTGCTAGCGGGCTTGGGGCCAACGTCCTGACTTTC.

The V and J genes are TRBV5-4 and TRBJ2-7; no clear D gene. Germline V gives CDR1 SGHNT, CDR2 YYREEE (reference sequence). The V and J ends lost 3 bases and 4 bases respectively, with 17 bases between them. CDR3 size: 15 residues. CDR3 nucleotides: TGTGCCAGCAGCTCGTTCAGGACCTCTGGGTACGAGCAGTACTTC. It yields the protein CASSSFRTSGYEQYF. Together with reference TRBV5-4 and TRBJ2-7, the CDR3 gives the full variable domain: ETGVTQSPTHLIKTRGQQVTLRCSSQSGHNTVSWYQQALGQGPQFIFQYYREEENGRGNFPPRFSGLQFPNYSSELNVNALELDDSALYLCASSSFRTSGYEQYFGPGTRLTVT.

The chain couples TRBV9 to TRBJ1-1; 11 bases fit TRBD1. Germline loops: CDR1 SGDLS, CDR2 YYNGEE. The CDR3 covers 16 residues. Trimming removed 0 bases from V and 7 bases from J; junction bases left unmatched: 8. The CDR3 DNA is TGTGCCAGCAGCGTAGAGGGGACAGGGGGAGGGGGTGAAGCTTTCTTT. Its protein product is CASSVEGTGGGGEAFF.

As concerns this clonotype: The CDR3 ends on some other residue instead of the conserved phenylalanine or tryptophan, so this is likely a read error. The rearrangement links TRBV6-5 to TRBJ1-1; TRBD1 matches 9 bases. The germline V gene has CDR1 MNHEY and CDR2 SVGAGI. With V trimmed by 4 bases and J by 5 bases, 5 bases remained unmatched. This CDR3 comprises 14 residues. The CDR3 sequence is CASSLQGAGTEAFL. CDR3 DNA: TGTGCCAGCAGTTTACAGGGGGCGGGGACTGAAGCTTTCCTT.

This clonotype was counted ten times or more. This rearrangement joins TRBV7-9 to TRBJ1-1, with D perhaps matching TRBD1 (5 bases). V was clipped by 3 bases and J by 5 bases, with 13 bases between them. Looked up from germline, CDR1 is SEHNR and CDR2 is FQNEAQ (reference sequence). The CDR3 extends over 14 amino acids. Here the CDR3 reads CASSFPGKGTEAFF. As DNA, the CDR3 is TGTGCCAGCAGCTTCCCAGGGAAGGGGACTGAAGCTTTCTTT.

This clonotype was found many times. The DNA for the CDR3 is TGTGCCAGCAGCTTAGCGGGACTTACCGGGGAGCTGTTTTTT. This sequence encodes CASSLAGLTGELFF. V and J are TRBV7-9 and TRBJ2-2, with D possibly matching TRBD2 (6 bases). The germline V and J ends were trimmed by 0 bases and 5 bases, with 7 bases remaining between them. The CDR3 extends over 14 amino acids. Germline CDR1 reads SEHNR; CDR2 reads FQNEAQ (reference sequence).

This clonotype was seen at least ten times. DNA for the CDR3: TGTGCCAGCAGCTTAGTAGCGGGAGTGCTAAACGGGGAGCTGTTTTTT. This sequence encodes CASSLVAGVLNGELFF. The chain links TRBV7-2 to TRBJ2-2, with 9 bases lining up with TRBD2. The V and J ends lost 1 base and 7 bases, in that order; junction bases with no gene match: 7. CDR1 and CDR2 from the germline V gene are SGHTA and FQGNSA. The CDR3 has 16 residues.

Concerning this clonotype: A much larger clone lies a single base off, so this may be a read error. This chain connects TRBV2 to TRBJ2-7; 7 bases align to TRBD1. Per germline, CDR1 SNHLY and CDR2 FYNNEI. With 10 bases clipped from V and 7 bases from J, the junction kept 13 bases outside the gene matches. The CDR3 loop spans 13 amino acids. The CDR3 nucleotides read TGTGCCATCAAAAACAGGGGCCAGGGGGAGCAGTACTTC. It translates to CAIKNRGQGEQYF. Filled out from reference TRBV2 and TRBJ2-7, the complete variable domain reads EPEVTQTPSHQVTQMGQEVILRCVPISNHLYFYWYRQILGQKVEFLVSFYNNEISEKSEIFDDQFSVERPDGSNFTLKIRSTKLEDSAMYFCAIKNRGQGEQYFGPGTRLTVT.

This sequence joins TRBV6-1 and TRBJ1-2, with D possibly matching TRBD1 (6 bases). Deletions cut 4 bases from V and 2 bases from J, with 14 bases between. Germline CDR1 is MNHNS and CDR2 is SASEGT. The CDR3 has 15 amino acids. The CDR3 DNA follows: TGTGCCAGCAGTGCGGGACGGACAGCAAACTATGGCTACACCTTC. Its translation is CASSAGRTANYGYTF.

This clonotype has just one count. The V call is TRBV7-2, the J call TRBJ1-1; 11 bases line up with TRBD1. CDR1 is SGHTA, CDR2 FQGNSA, per germline. This CDR3 is 17 amino acids long. Trimming cost V 6 bases and J 1 base; bases outside gene matches: 10. DNA for the CDR3: TGTGCCAGCAGTTACTCGGCCGGGACAGGGGGGAACACTGAAGCTTTCTTT. Encoded protein: CASSYSAGTGGNTEAFF.